The entry below describes one T cell receptor beta chain. Assay used: immunoSEQ multiplex PCR; TCRdb lists only in-frame clones, some missing. The sample yields under 150,000 clones, roughly 89% seen once. V was shortened by 1 base and J by 4 bases, with 14 bases between the two germline ends. This CDR3 comprises 16 residues. Germline V gives CDR1 LGHNA, CDR2 YNFKEQ. These data originate in a study of T cell responses to AZD1222 COVID-19 vaccine. This chain connects TRBV4-2 to TRBJ1-5; no clear D gene. This clonotype originated in an adult in good health. Sample: peripheral blood, taken on day 0 of AZD1222 vaccination. CDR3: CASSQVFQGNNQPQHF. The CDR3 bases are TGTGCCAGCAGCCAAGTATTTCAAGGAAATAATCAGCCCCAGCATTTT.